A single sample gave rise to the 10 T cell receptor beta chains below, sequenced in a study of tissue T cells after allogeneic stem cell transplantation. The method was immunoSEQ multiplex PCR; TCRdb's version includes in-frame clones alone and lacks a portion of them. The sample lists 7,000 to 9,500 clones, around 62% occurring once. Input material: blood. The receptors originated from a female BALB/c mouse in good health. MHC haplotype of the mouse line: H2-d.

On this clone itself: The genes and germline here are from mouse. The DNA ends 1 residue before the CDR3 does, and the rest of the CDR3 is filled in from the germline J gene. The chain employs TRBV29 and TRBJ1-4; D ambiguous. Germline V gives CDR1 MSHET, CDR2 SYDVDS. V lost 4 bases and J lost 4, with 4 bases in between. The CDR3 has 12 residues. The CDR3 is CASSWGNERLFF. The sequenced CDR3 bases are TGTGCTAGCAGTTGGGGCAACGAAAGATTATTT.

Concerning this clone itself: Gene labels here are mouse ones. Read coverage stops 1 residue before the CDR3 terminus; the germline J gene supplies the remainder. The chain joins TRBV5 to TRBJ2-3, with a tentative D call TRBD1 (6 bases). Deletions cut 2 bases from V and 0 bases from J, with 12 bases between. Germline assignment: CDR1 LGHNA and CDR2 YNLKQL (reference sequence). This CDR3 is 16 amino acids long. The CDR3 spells CASSQPGTSSAETLYF. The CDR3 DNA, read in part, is TGTGCCAGCAGCCAACCCGGGACATCTAGTGCAGAAACGCTGTAT.

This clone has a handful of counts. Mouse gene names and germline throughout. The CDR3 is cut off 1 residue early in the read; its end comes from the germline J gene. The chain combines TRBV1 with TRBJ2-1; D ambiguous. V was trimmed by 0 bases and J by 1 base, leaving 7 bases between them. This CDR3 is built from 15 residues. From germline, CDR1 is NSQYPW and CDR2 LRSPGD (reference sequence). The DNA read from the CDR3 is TGCACCTGCAGTGCAGAGCGGGGAAACTATGCTGAGCAGTTC. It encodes CTCSAERGNYAEQF. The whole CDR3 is CTCSAERGNYAEQFF.

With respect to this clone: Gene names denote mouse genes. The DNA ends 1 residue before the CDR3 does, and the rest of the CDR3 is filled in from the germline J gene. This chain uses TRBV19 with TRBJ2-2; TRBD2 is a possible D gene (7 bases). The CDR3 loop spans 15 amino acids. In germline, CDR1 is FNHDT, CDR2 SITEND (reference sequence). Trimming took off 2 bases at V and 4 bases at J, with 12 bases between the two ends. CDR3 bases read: TGTGCCAGCAGTATGGGGGGCGCGACCACCGGGCAGCTCTAC. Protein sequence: CASSMGGATTGQLY. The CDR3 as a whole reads CASSMGGATTGQLYF.

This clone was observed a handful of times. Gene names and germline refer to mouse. Incomplete CDR3 DNA: TGTGGTGCTAGACAAGGCTCCGACTACACC. Its translation: CGARQGSDYT. The entire CDR3 protein is CGARQGSDYTF. The chain uses TRBV20 and TRBJ1-2; D gene ambiguous. The DNA ends 1 residue before the CDR3 does, and the rest of the CDR3 is filled in from the germline J gene. Trimming removed 3 bases at V and 4 bases at J, with 6 bases between. Germline V CDR1 and CDR2: GFQATS, STVNSAI. The length of the CDR3 is 11 residues.

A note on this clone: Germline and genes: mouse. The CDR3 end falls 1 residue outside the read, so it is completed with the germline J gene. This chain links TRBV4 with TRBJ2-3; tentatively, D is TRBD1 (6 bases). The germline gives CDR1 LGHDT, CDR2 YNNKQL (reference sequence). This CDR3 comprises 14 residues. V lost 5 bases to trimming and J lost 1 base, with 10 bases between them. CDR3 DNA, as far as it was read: TGTGCCAGCAGCCAACGACAGGGTGCAGAAACGCTGTAT. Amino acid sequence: CASSQRQGAETLY. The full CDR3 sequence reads CASSQRQGAETLYF.

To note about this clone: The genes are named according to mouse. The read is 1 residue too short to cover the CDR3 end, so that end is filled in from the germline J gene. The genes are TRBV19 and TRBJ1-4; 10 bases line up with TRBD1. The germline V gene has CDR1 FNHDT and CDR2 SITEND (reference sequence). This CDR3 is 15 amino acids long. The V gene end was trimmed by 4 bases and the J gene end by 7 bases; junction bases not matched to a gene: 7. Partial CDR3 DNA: TGTGCCAGCAGTGCCGGGACAGGGGTTGGCGAAAGATTATTT. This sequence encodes CASSAGTGVGERLF. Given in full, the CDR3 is CASSAGTGVGERLFF.

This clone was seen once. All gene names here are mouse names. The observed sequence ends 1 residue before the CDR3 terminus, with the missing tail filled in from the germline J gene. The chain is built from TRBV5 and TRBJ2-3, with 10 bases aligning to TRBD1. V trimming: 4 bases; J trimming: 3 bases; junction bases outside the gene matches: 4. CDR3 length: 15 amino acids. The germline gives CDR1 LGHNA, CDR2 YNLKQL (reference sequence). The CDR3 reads CASSPSGQGAETLYF. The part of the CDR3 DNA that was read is TGTGCCAGCAGCCCCTCGGGACAGGGGGCAGAAACGCTGTAT.

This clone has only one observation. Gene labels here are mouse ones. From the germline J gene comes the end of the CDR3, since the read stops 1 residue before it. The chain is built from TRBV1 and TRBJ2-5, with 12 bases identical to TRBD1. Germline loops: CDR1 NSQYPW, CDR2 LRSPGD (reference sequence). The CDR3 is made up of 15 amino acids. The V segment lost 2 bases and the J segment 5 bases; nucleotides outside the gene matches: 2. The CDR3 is CTCSASGQGADTQYF. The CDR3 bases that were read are TGCACCTGCAGTGCATCGGGACAGGGGGCAGACACCCAGTAC.

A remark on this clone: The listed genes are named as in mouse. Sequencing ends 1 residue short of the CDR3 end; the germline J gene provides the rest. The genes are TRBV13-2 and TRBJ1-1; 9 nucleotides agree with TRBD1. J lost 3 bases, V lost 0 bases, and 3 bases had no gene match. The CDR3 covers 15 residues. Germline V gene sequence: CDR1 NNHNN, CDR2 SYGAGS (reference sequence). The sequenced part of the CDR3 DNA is TGTGCCAGCGGTGATGCGCGGGACAGGGACACAGAAGTCTTC. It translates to CASGDARDRDTEVF. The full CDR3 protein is CASGDARDRDTEVFF.